This T cell receptor (beta chain) was profiled in a study of T cell responses to AZD1222 COVID-19 vaccine. The data were produced by immunoSEQ multiplex PCR, yet TCRdb's version contains in-frame clones alone and is incomplete. In the table there are roughly 79,000 clones, roughly 94% of which are singletons. The CDR3 loop spans 14 amino acids. Per germline, CDR1 MNHEY and CDR2 SMNVEV (reference sequence). Trimming took off 3 bases at V and 7 bases at J, with 16 bases between the two ends. V is TRBV27 and J is TRBJ2-7; TRBD2 might be the D (5 bases). The sample here was peripheral blood, taken on day 0 of MenACWY control vaccination. The TCR comes from an adult in good health. The DNA of the CDR3 is TGTGCCAGCAGTTTCCAATCCCAAGGGAGAGAGCAGTACTTC. Its translation: CASSFQSQGREQYF.